Below are 23 T cell receptor beta chains sequenced from a single sample in a study of cytomegalovirus exposure and HLA in healthy donors. A multiplex PCR was run with 60 Vbeta primers and 13 Jbeta primers. TCRdb keeps only in-frame clones here, not all; method: immunoSEQ multiplex PCR. Of about 160,000 clones in the sample, approximately 84% were seen once. The specimen was PBMCs. The receptors were gathered from a woman in her forties or fifties in good health and CMV-seropositive.

This clone showed up just a few times. In DNA form, the CDR3 reads TGTGCCACACGGGGAGGCGAGCAGTACTTC. Encoded protein: CATRGGEQYF. The chain links TRBV14 to TRBJ2-7, with D tentatively TRBD2 (6 bases). The CDR3 runs to 10 residues. Trimming took off 10 bases at V and 6 bases at J, with 10 bases between the two ends. Germline loops: CDR1 SGHDN, CDR2 FVKESK.

The rearrangement links TRBV6-1 to TRBJ1-3, with a weak D call TRBD1 (6 bases). This CDR3 contains 13 residues. Deletions cut 6 bases from V and 4 bases from J, with 10 bases between. Looked up from germline, CDR1 is MNHNS and CDR2 is SASEGT. The CDR3 spells CASREQGGNTIYF. The DNA for the CDR3 is TGTGCCAGCAGAGAACAGGGAGGAAACACCATATATTTT.

CDR3 protein: CASSFRSSGWQETQYF. The CDR3 nucleotides are TGTGCCAGCAGCTTCAGGTCTAGCGGTTGGCAAGAGACCCAGTACTTC. The chain combines TRBV5-4 with TRBJ2-5; 7 positions match TRBD2. Germline lookup yields CDR1 SGHNT and CDR2 YYREEE (reference sequence). V gave up 2 bases and J gave up 2 bases; unmatched junction bases: 9. This CDR3 region has 16 residues.

The chain recombines TRBV4-3 with TRBJ2-5; D perhaps matches TRBD2 (6 bases). The germline V gene encodes CDR1 LGHNA and CDR2 YSLEER. Trimming removed 0 bases at V and 3 bases at J, with 23 bases between. The CDR3 spans 19 residues. CDR3 protein: CASSQDDKHRGTKKETQYF. Here the CDR3 DNA reads TGCGCCAGCAGCCAAGATGATAAGCATCGGGGGACGAAAAAAGAGACCCAGTACTTC.

This clone was seen more than once but under ten times. This sequence joins TRBV7-9 and TRBJ1-2; D may be TRBD1 (6 bases). The CDR3 totals 16 residues. Looked up from germline, CDR1 is SEHNR and CDR2 is FQNEAQ (reference sequence). Deletions cut 5 bases from V and 0 bases from J, with 16 bases between. The CDR3 DNA follows: TGTGCCAGCAGCCCGGGACAATTCTTAGCTAACTATGGCTACACCTTC. Its translation: CASSPGQFLANYGYTF.

This clone was seen only a few times. CDR3 amino acids: CASSQNREQYF. The CDR3, as DNA: TGCGCCAGCAGCCAAAACCGGGAGCAGTACTTC. The J gene is TRBJ2-7, the V gene TRBV5-1; D is unresolved. Germline CDR1 and CDR2: SGHRS and YFSETQ. V lost 4 bases and J 7 bases, leaving 9 bases between the germline ends. CDR3 length: 11 amino acids. Complete variable domain (other parts from reference TRBV5-1 and TRBJ2-7): KAGVTQTPRYLIKTRGQQVTLSCSPISGHRSVSWYQQTPGQGLQFLFEYFSETQRNKGNFPGRFSGRQFSNSRSEMNVSTLELGDSALYLCASSQNREQYFGPGTRLTVT.

The CDR3 DNA reads as TGCGCCAGCAGCTTGGCACCAGGCTCCTACAATGAGCAGTTCTTC. Translating gives CASSLAPGSYNEQFF. V and J are TRBV5-1 and TRBJ2-1, with unresolved D. This CDR3 has 15 amino acids. V gave up 0 bases and J gave up 0 bases, with 7 bases separating them. Germline lookup yields CDR1 SGHRS and CDR2 YFSETQ.

The chain employs TRBV4-2 and TRBJ2-7; 9 bases agree with TRBD2. The CDR3 loop spans 15 amino acids. Germline CDR1 is LGHNA and CDR2 is YNFKEQ. V was pared by 4 bases and J by 6 bases, with 10 bases of the junction left unmatched. CDR3 loop: CASSPEGGGASEQYF. CDR3 nucleotides: TGTGCCAGCAGCCCCGAGGGCGGGGGGGCCTCCGAGCAGTACTTC.

A note on this clone: Relative to the germline gene, one junction end is altered; a read error may explain this. V is TRBV14 and J is TRBJ2-7; weak D call: TRBD2 (6 bases). The CDR3 spans 18 residues. Germline V gene lookup returns CDR1 SGHDN and CDR2 FVKESK. DNA for the CDR3: TGTGCCAGCAGCCAAGGGCGGATCTACGCGGGGAACTACGAGGGGCAGTGCTTC. It encodes CASSQGRIYAGNYEGQCF.

This clone showed up just a few times. The CDR3: CASSVAPGGREYLYNEQFF. In nucleotides, the CDR3 is TGTGCCAGCAGCGTAGCCCCGGGGGGGCGGGAGTACCTCTACAATGAGCAGTTCTTC. This sequence joins TRBV9 and TRBJ2-1; 8 nucleotides align to TRBD2. The V gene's germline CDR1 is SGDLS and CDR2 YYNGEE. The J segment lost 3 bases and the V segment lost 0 bases, leaving 14 bases of the junction unmatched. The CDR3 contains 19 residues.

This clone was seen only once. This chain uses TRBV4-1 with TRBJ1-6; TRBD1 agrees at 9 bases. V dropped 3 bases and J dropped 0; count of bases not matched to a gene: 12. CDR1 and CDR2 (germline): MGHRA, YSYEKL. This CDR3 contains 20 residues. CDR3 loop: CASSQEGQGRGASYNSPLHF. Here the CDR3 DNA reads TGCGCCAGCAGCCAGGAAGGACAGGGGAGGGGCGCCTCCTATAATTCACCCCTCCACTTT.

This chain uses TRBV27 with TRBJ2-1, with D unresolved. Germline CDR1 reads MNHEY; CDR2 reads SMNVEV (reference sequence). With 6 bases removed from V and 0 bases from J, the gap between germline ends came to 9 bases. The length of the CDR3 is 14 residues. The CDR3 spells CASRARNSYNEQFF. The CDR3 DNA reads TGTGCCAGCAGAGCTAGGAACTCCTACAATGAGCAGTTCTTC.

The chain joins TRBV6-5 to TRBJ1-2, with 10 bases aligning to TRBD1. Germline V CDR1 and CDR2: MNHEY, SVGAGI. J was trimmed by 7 bases and V by 6 bases; bases with no gene match: 5. The CDR3 is made up of 13 amino acids. Written as DNA, the CDR3 is TGTGCCAGCAGAACAGACAGGGGGCCTGGCTACACCTTC. This sequence encodes CASRTDRGPGYTF.

The rearrangement uses TRBV9 and TRBJ2-6; D unclear. Germline V CDR1 and CDR2: SGDLS, YYNGEE. The CDR3 has 16 residues. V was cut by 0 bases and J by 2 bases, with 9 bases left in between. The CDR3 DNA follows: TGTGCCAGCAGCGTAGACTATTGGGCTGGGGCCAACGTCCTGACTTTC. This codes for CASSVDYWAGANVLTF.

The rearrangement joins TRBV7-2 to TRBJ2-1, with 11 bases aligning to TRBD2. The V segment lost 6 bases and the J segment 3 bases; nucleotides outside the gene matches: 4. The CDR3 totals 15 residues. CDR1 SGHTA and CDR2 FQGNSA come from the germline V gene. CDR3 loop: CASRKTSGDYNEQFF. In DNA form, the CDR3 reads TGTGCCAGCAGGAAGACTAGCGGGGACTACAATGAGCAGTTCTTC. The full variable domain, completed using reference TRBV7-2 and TRBJ2-1, is GAGVSQSPSNKVTEKGKDVELRCDPISGHTALYWYRQSLGQGLEFLIYFQGNSAPDKSGLPSDRFSAERTGGSVSTLTIQRTQQEDSAVYLCASRKTSGDYNEQFFGPGTRLTVL.

The chain links TRBV28 to TRBJ1-2, with D perhaps TRBD1 (5 bases). Trimming shortened V by 5 bases and J by 6 bases, and 13 bases separated the two germline ends. The CDR3 extends over 13 amino acids. Germline CDR1 and CDR2: MDHEN and SYDVKM. In DNA form, the CDR3 reads TGTGCCAGCAGTCTTCGGGGGGTGAATGGCTACACCTTC. This codes for CASSLRGVNGYTF.

The V call is TRBV30, the J call TRBJ2-5, with 8 bases aligning to TRBD2. CDR1 GTSNPN and CDR2 SVGIG come from the germline V gene (reference sequence). The CDR3 spans 15 residues. J was trimmed by 6 bases and V by 1 base; bases with no gene match: 10. In DNA, the CDR3 is TGTGCCTGGAGTGAAACTAGCGGCCCCGGCCAGACCCAGTACTTC. Amino acids: CAWSETSGPGQTQYF.

The rearrangement joins TRBV6-5 to TRBJ2-1; possible D gene TRBD2, 6 bases. Germline V gene sequence: CDR1 MNHEY, CDR2 SVGAGI. Trimming took off 8 bases at V and 9 bases at J, with 11 bases between the two ends. This CDR3 comprises 11 residues. The DNA of the CDR3 is TGTGCCAGCGGGAGGCCTTTTGAGCAGTTCTTC. Protein product: CASGRPFEQFF.

The J gene is TRBJ1-2, the V gene TRBV7-9; 10 positions agree with TRBD1. Germline V gene lookup returns CDR1 SEHNR and CDR2 FQNEAQ (reference sequence). The V segment lost 4 bases and the J segment 7 bases; nucleotides outside the gene matches: 12. The CDR3 consists of 16 residues. CDR3 sequence: CASSSPLDRGGSGYTF. The CDR3, as DNA: TGTGCCAGCAGCTCACCCCTGGACAGGGGGGGTTCTGGCTACACCTTC.

This clone occurred a few times. The chain joins TRBV27 to TRBJ1-2; possibly TRBD1 for D (5 bases). Germline V gene data show CDR1 as MNHEY and CDR2 as SMNVEV (reference sequence). The CDR3 is made up of 13 amino acids. V shed 4 bases and J shed 3 bases, with 9 bases lying between them. The CDR3 DNA reads TGTGCCAGCAGTTCGGAGGGGTACTATGGCTACACCTTC. Protein product: CASSSEGYYGYTF.

The CDR3 DNA is TGTGCCAGCAGCCAGGCTATGAACAGGGGTTTCCACGAGCAGTACTTC. Protein product: CASSQAMNRGFHEQYF. The rearrangement joins TRBV4-2 to TRBJ2-7; 7 nucleotides match TRBD1. V shed 3 bases and J 5 bases; nucleotides not matched to a gene: 13. The CDR3 loop spans 16 amino acids. Germline V gene lookup returns CDR1 LGHNA and CDR2 YNFKEQ.

The rearrangement joins TRBV7-3 to TRBJ2-5, with 7 bases matching TRBD2. The CDR3 has 15 residues. Looked up from germline, CDR1 is SGHTA and CDR2 is FQGTGA. With 1 base clipped from V and 7 bases from J, the junction kept 9 bases outside the gene matches. DNA of the CDR3: TGTGCCAGCAGCTTAAGCGGGGCCCCGGGGGGGACCCAGTACTTC. It translates to CASSLSGAPGGTQYF.

This clone was recorded a few times. The chain links TRBV2 to TRBJ1-1; 7 nucleotides match TRBD1. V lost 2 bases, J lost 1 base, and 10 bases stayed unmatched. In germline, CDR1 is SNHLY, CDR2 FYNNEI. The CDR3 contains 17 residues. In DNA form, the CDR3 reads TGTGCCAGCAGTGAACCGCCCAGGGGGTTTCAGAACACTGAAGCTTTCTTT. Translation gives CASSEPPRGFQNTEAFF. The full variable domain, in which reference TRBV2 and TRBJ1-1 provide the parts outside the CDR3, is EPEVTQTPSHQVTQMGQEVILRCVPISNHLYFYWYRQILGQKVEFLVSFYNNEISEKSEIFDDQFSVERPDGSNFTLKIRSTKLEDSAMYFCASSEPPRGFQNTEAFFGQGTRLTVV.